Sequencing of this T cell receptor (beta chain) was carried out in a study of blood T cell repertoires in COVID-19. CDR1 is SGHDT, CDR2 YYEEEE, per germline. Trimming left V 1 base short and J 4 bases short, with 8 bases between. The length of the CDR3 is 13 residues. Assay: immunoSEQ multiplex PCR; the TCRdb copy retains only in-frame clones and omits some. This table has 140,000 or so clones, roughly nine tenths appearing once. The sequencing sample was made of peripheral blood. The V gene is TRBV5-6, the J gene TRBJ1-2, with D hard to call. The sequence was collected from a woman aged 60-75 years with active COVID-19. Here the CDR3 reads CASSLSQFYGYTF. The CDR3 DNA is TGTGCCAGCAGCTTGTCACAGTTCTATGGCTACACCTTC.